This T cell receptor beta chain was sequenced in a study of cytomegalovirus exposure and HLA in healthy donors. The primer mix had 60 Vbeta and 13 Jbeta primers. Profiled with immunoSEQ multiplex PCR; TCRdb holds only in-frame clones, not every one. The sample contains around 150,000 clones, roughly three quarters of which appear only once. Donors were ostensibly healthy at sampling, although undocumented immune exposures were probable. About this clone itself: Antigen unknown.

Regarding the study as a whole: Among TCR beta chains, those listed as cytomegalovirus-associated numbered under 200. In a later analysis, V- and J-gene trimming of beta chains associated with a DCLRE1C missense variant, replicated independently.

There are 16 residues in the CDR3. In germline, CDR1 is SQVTM, CDR2 ANQGSEA. After removal of 0 bases from V and 5 bases from J, the junction contained 8 bases not matched to a gene. The chain has TRBV29-1 and TRBJ2-5; 11 bases line up with TRBD2. Sample: PBMCs. The clonotype originates from a man aged 40-49 years in good health and CMV-seronegative. CDR3 DNA sequence: TGCAGCGTTGAAGAGCCGGGACTAGCGGTTTGGGAGACCCAGTACTTC. Translation gives CSVEEPGLAVWETQYF.